The rows below give T cell receptor beta chains drawn from one sample of a study of T cells after yellow fever vaccination. TCRdb fed the 5' RACE reads into MiXCR, producing one record per CDR3 protein. This sample carries about 400,000 distinct CDR3 sequences, 9.5% to 13% of them seen once, and the ten largest clones take around 19%. The specimen was PBMCs, collected on the day of the first yellow fever vaccination. These receptors were collected from a young man who received the YFV17D yellow fever vaccine. CDR3s leave out the opening cysteine and the closing phenylalanine or tryptophan. The D gene is left open where the match is weak. The listing skips clone size in some rows; elsewhere it reads once, few, many or a size class.

d_call,clone_size,v_call,cdr3_aa
NA,few,TRBV6-5,ASTYGGGDNEKLF
NA,few,TRBV5-5,ASSPLPGNQPQH
TRBD1,NA,TRBV20-1,SARQGARTDTQY
NA,few,TRBV12-3/TRBV12-4,ASSVGQPPYNEQF
TRBD1,NA,TRBV28,ASSLGPGQGTGTDTQY
TRBD1,NA,TRBV10-3,AIRDDRGPETQY
TRBD2,many,TRBV4-3,ASSQLSGGFRADTQY
NA,NA,TRBV4-3,ASSQGTVRGTDTQY
TRBD1,few,TRBV5-8,ASSFTWRGRGNTEAF
TRBD1,few,TRBV11-2,ASTTGTGVSDTQY
NA,few,TRBV6-6,ASSYRSGNVLT
NA,many,TRBV7-2,ASSLAGIANTEAF
NA,few,TRBV5-4,ASSLGGVGVKVAF
NA,NA,TRBV7-9,ASSLLGDYGEKLF
NA,few,TRBV15,ATSRDRNPVYEQF
TRBD1,NA,TRBV6-6,ASRRGTEDLQY
NA,NA,TRBV12-3/TRBV12-4,ASSFGPAGTEAF
TRBD1,NA,TRBV15,ATSRETGGGYGYT
NA,NA,TRBV12-3/TRBV12-4,ASSLKDQPQH
NA,many,TRBV25-1,ASSGPPGTEHQETQY
NA,few,TRBV24-1,ATSAESNEQF
NA,NA,TRBV29-1,SVEAFRRGETQY
TRBD2,once,TRBV12-5,ATLRGGPPWTNEQF
TRBD1,few,TRBV4-3,ASSPTGPDSDTQY
TRBD1,NA,TRBV10-3,AIGFGTGGVNEQF
NA,few,TRBV12-3/TRBV12-4,ASSSTDPGQPQH
TRBD2,NA,TRBV7-2,ASSPQRGGGTQY
TRBD2,NA,TRBV20-1,SAPGPGLATETQY
NA,few,TRBV9,ASSVGGLHSPLH
TRBD2,few,TRBV5-1,ASSVSASGAFYNEQF
NA,NA,TRBV5-6,ASSLPQYNEQF
NA,many,TRBV20-1,SARDRLGSSYNEQF
NA,few,TRBV12-3/TRBV12-4,ASTPFLDQPQH
NA,few,TRBV24-1,ATWLRGRVGY
NA,few,TRBV29-1,SAGASGSDTQY
NA,few,TRBV7-8,ASSPRRPGSETQY